A single sample gave rise to the 9 T cell receptor beta chains below, sequenced in a study of T cell changes during pregnancy in multiple sclerosis. The protocol was immunoSEQ multiplex PCR, while the TCRdb copy is restricted to in-frame clones and leaves out a portion. The table has approximately 130,000 clones, around 97% seen once. The sample here was peripheral blood, taken after pregnancy. These receptors all stem from a female donor with multiple sclerosis, enrolled in a pregnancy study.

The CDR3 is CATSRAGLKQETQYF. As DNA, the CDR3 is TGTGCCACCAGCAGGGCCGGACTAAAACAAGAGACCCAGTACTTC. The chain carries TRBV15 and TRBJ2-5, with D possibly being TRBD2 (6 bases). The V gene's germline CDR1 is LNHNV and CDR2 YYDKDF (reference sequence). Trimming took off 3 bases at V and 2 bases at J, with 13 bases between the two ends. The CDR3 is 15 residues long.

V and J are TRBV5-1 and TRBJ2-1; 10 bases are shared with TRBD2. J was trimmed by 5 bases and V by 0 bases; bases with no gene match: 2. Per germline, CDR1 SGHRS and CDR2 YFSETQ. The CDR3 is 15 residues long. The CDR3 bases are TGCGCCAGCAGCTTGGGTGGACTAGCGGACAATGAGCAGTTCTTC. This gives the protein CASSLGGLADNEQFF.

In regard to this clone: The sample contains more than one DNA sequence encoding this CDR3. The rearrangement uses TRBV11-2 and TRBJ2-7; a possible D gene is TRBD2 (6 bases). The ends were cut back, 1 base at V and 0 bases at J, with 7 bases in the middle. Germline loops: CDR1 SGHAT, CDR2 FQNNGV. The CDR3 totals 14 residues. CDR3 protein: CASSLGSGSYEQYF. CDR3 in DNA: TGTGCCAGCAGCTTAGGTAGCGGCTCCTACGAGCAGTACTTC.

The rearrangement uses TRBV4-2 and TRBJ2-2; 7 bases match TRBD1. The CDR3 length is 16 residues. Germline loops: CDR1 LGHNA, CDR2 YNFKEQ. The V segment lost 3 bases and the J segment 6 bases; nucleotides outside the gene matches: 10. The CDR3 DNA is TGTGCCAGCAGCCAGGATGACAGGGTCCGGGCCGGGGAGCTGTTTTTT. The encoded protein is CASSQDDRVRAGELFF.

This rearrangement joins TRBV7-2 to TRBJ1-2; D gene uncertain. Trimming pared 1 base from V and 4 bases from J, leaving 4 bases between. The CDR3 runs 12 residues. CDR1 and CDR2 (germline): SGHTA, FQGNSA. The CDR3 region is CASSLDGYGYTF. Here the CDR3 DNA reads TGTGCCAGCAGCTTAGACGGCTATGGCTACACCTTC.

The V gene is TRBV6-4, the J gene TRBJ2-6; 7 bases are a match to TRBD1. CDR3 length: 20 amino acids. The V gene's germline CDR1 is MRHNA and CDR2 SNTAGT. The junction had 14 bases not matched to a gene; V was cut back by 3 bases and J by 0 bases. The CDR3 sequence: CASSESSRQGRSSGANVLTF. The CDR3 DNA is TGTGCCAGCAGTGAGTCCTCCAGACAGGGCCGTAGCTCTGGGGCCAACGTCCTGACTTTC.

The rearrangement uses TRBV6-1 and TRBJ1-2; D unresolved. V dropped 5 bases and J dropped 8 bases, with 18 bases sitting between them. Germline lookup yields CDR1 MNHNS and CDR2 SASEGT. The CDR3 covers 14 residues. The CDR3: CASSQMRGNGGYTF. The CDR3 nucleotides read TGTGCCAGCAGTCAAATGCGGGGAAACGGGGGCTACACCTTC.

This sequence joins TRBV29-1 and TRBJ1-4; D is uncertain. There are 11 residues in the CDR3. Trimming shortened V by 6 bases and J by 5 bases, and 7 bases separated the two germline ends. Germline V gene data show CDR1 as SQVTM and CDR2 as ANQGSEA. The DNA of the CDR3 is TGCAGCGTGGTCCAGAATGAAAAACTGTTTTTT. Its translation: CSVVQNEKLFF.

This clone appeared once. The chain carries TRBV7-9 and TRBJ2-1, with 12 positions matching TRBD2. Trimming cost V 5 bases and J 5 bases; bases outside gene matches: 4. CDR1 is SEHNR, CDR2 FQNEAQ, per germline (reference sequence). CDR3 length: 15 residues. This CDR3 is CASSRLAGANNEQFF. Here the CDR3 DNA reads TGTGCCAGCAGCAGACTAGCGGGAGCCAACAATGAGCAGTTCTTC. Variable domain in full (rest from reference TRBV7-9 and TRBJ2-1): DTGVSQNPRHKITKRGQNVTFRCDPISEHNRLYWYRQTLGQGPEFLTYFQNEAQLEKSRLLSDRFSAERPKGSFSTLEIQRTEQGDSAMYLCASSRLAGANNEQFFGPGTRLTVL.